The TCR beta chain described here comes from a study of T-cell reconstitution after alpha-beta-depleted transplantation in children. Preparation of the TCRbeta library involved a method that used unique molecular identifiers. TCRdb itself ran the PCR reads through MiXCR, one entry per CDR3 protein. The repertoire holds over 200,000 distinct CDR3 sequences, with 11% as singletons. The clonotype comes from a child younger than two with acute myeloid leukemia, due to receive a stem cell transplant. This material consisted of PBMCs, taken before TCRalphabeta/CD19-depleted stem cell transplant.

The CDR3 region has the DNA TGCGCCAGCAGCTTCGGGGGATCGCGTGTTCGCGCGAACACCGGGGAGCTGTTTTTT. Translation: CASSFGGSRVRANTGELFF. This rearrangement joins TRBV5-1 to TRBJ2-2; perhaps TRBD2 as D (6 bases). V was clipped by 2 bases and J by 0 bases, with 20 bases between them. From germline, CDR1 is SGHRS and CDR2 YFSETQ. The CDR3 spans 19 residues. Looking up the rest from reference TRBV5-1 and TRBJ2-2 gives the full variable domain: KAGVTQTPRYLIKTRGQQVTLSCSPISGHRSVSWYQQTPGQGLQFLFEYFSETQRNKGNFPGRFSGRQFSNSRSEMNVSTLELGDSALYLCASSFGGSRVRANTGELFFGEGSRLTVL.